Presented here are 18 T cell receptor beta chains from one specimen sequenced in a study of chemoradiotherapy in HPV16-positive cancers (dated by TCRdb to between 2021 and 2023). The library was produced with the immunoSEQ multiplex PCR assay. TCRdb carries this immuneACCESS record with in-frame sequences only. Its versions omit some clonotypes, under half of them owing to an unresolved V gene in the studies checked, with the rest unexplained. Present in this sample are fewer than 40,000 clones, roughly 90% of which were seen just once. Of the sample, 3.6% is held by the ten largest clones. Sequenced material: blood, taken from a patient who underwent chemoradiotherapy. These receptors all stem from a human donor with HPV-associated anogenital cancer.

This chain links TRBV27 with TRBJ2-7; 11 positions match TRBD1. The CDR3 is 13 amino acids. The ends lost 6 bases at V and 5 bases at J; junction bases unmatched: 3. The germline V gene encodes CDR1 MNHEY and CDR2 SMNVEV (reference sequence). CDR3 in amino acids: CASRGQGVHEQYF. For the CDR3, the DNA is TGTGCCAGCAGGGGACAGGGGGTCCACGAGCAGTACTTC.

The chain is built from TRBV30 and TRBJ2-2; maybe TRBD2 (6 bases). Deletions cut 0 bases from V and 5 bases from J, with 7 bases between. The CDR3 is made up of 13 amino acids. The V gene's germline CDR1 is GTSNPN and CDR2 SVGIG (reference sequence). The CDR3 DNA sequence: TGTGCCTGGAGTGTTGGGACTACCGGGGAGCTGTTTTTT. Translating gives CAWSVGTTGELFF.

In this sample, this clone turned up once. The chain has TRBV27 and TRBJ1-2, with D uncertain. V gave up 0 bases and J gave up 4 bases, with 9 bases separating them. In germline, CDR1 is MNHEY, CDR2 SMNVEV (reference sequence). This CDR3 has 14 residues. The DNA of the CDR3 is TGTGCCAGCAGTTTATCGGGTCGGCTCTATGGCTACACCTTC. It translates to CASSLSGRLYGYTF.

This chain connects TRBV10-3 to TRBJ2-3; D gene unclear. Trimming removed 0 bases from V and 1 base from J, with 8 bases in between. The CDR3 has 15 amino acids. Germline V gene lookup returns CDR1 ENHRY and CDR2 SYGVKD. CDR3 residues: CAISESKARTDTQYF. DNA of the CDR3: TGTGCCATCAGTGAGTCGAAAGCGCGCACAGATACGCAGTATTTT.

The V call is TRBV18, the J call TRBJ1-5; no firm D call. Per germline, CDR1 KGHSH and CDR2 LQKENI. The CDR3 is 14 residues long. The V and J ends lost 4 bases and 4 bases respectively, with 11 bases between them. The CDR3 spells CASSQMGENQPQHF. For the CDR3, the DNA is TGTGCCAGCTCACAAATGGGCGAAAATCAGCCCCAGCATTTT.

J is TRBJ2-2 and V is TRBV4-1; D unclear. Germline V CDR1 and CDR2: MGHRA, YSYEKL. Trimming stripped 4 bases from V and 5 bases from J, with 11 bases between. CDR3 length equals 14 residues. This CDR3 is CASSRNEETGELFF. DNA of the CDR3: TGCGCCAGCAGCCGGAACGAGGAAACCGGGGAGCTGTTTTTT.

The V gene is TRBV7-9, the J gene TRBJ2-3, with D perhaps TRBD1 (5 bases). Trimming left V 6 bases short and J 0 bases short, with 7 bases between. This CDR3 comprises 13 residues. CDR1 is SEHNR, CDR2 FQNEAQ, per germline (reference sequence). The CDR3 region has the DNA TGTGCCAGCAGAGCAGGGAGCACAGATACGCAGTATTTT. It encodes CASRAGSTDTQYF.

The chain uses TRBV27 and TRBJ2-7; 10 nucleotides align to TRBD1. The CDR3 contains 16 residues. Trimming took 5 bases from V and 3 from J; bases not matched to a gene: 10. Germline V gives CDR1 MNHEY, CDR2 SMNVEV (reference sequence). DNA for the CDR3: TGTGCCAGCAGTCCCCCCGGGACAGGGGAATTCTACGAGCAGTACTTC. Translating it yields CASSPPGTGEFYEQYF.

For the CDR3, the DNA is TGTGCCAGCAGCGATCCCAGGGAACGACACGAGCAGTACTTC. This sequence encodes CASSDPRERHEQYF. The chain couples TRBV11-2 to TRBJ2-7; D is possibly TRBD1 (5 bases). Germline CDR1 reads SGHAT; CDR2 reads FQNNGV. The CDR3 consists of 14 residues. Trimming cost V 5 bases and J 5 bases, with 16 bases left between them.

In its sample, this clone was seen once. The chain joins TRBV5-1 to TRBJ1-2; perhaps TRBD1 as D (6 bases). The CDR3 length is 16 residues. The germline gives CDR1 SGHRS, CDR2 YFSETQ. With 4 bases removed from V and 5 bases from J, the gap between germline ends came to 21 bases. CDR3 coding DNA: TGCGCCAGCAGCATTGGGCAGGGGAGTTCACTATATGGCTACACCTTC. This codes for CASSIGQGSSLYGYTF.

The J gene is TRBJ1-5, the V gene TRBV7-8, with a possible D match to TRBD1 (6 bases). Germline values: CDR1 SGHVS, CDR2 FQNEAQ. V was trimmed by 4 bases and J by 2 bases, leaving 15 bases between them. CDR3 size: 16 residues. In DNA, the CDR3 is TGTGCCAGCAGCTCATATGGGGGCCGAGGCAATCAGCCCCAGCATTTT. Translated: CASSSYGGRGNQPQHF. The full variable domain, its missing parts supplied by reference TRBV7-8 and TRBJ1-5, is GAGVSQSPRYKVAKRGQDVALRCDPISGHVSLFWYQQALGQGPEFLTYFQNEAQLDKSGLPSDRFFAERPEGSVSTLKIQRTQQEDSAVYLCASSSYGGRGNQPQHFGDGTRLSIL.

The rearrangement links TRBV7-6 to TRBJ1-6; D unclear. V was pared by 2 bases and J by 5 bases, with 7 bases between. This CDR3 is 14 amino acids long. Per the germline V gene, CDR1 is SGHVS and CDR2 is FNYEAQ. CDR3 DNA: TGTGCCAGCAGCTTACGCAGAAATAATTCACCCCTCCACTTT. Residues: CASSLRRNNSPLHF.

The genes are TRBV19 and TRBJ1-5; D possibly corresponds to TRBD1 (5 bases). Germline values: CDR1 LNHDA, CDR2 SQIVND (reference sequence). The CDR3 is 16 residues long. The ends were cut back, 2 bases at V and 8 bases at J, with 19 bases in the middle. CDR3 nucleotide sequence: TGTGCCAGTAGTATACCCGGGGCAGAACGGCGTGAGCCCCAGCATTTT. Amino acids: CASSIPGAERREPQHF.

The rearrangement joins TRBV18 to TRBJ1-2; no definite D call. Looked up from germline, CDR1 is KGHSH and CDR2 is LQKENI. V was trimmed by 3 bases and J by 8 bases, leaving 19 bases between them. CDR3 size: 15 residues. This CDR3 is CASSPRSVPFGGYTF. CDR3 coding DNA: TGTGCCAGCTCACCTAGGTCAGTCCCTTTCGGGGGCTACACCTTC.

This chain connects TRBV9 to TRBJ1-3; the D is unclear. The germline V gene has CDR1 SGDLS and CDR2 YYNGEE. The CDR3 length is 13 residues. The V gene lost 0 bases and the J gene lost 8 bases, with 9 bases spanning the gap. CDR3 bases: TGTGCCAGCAGCGTAGATCAGCGGGACACCATATATTTT. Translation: CASSVDQRDTIYF.

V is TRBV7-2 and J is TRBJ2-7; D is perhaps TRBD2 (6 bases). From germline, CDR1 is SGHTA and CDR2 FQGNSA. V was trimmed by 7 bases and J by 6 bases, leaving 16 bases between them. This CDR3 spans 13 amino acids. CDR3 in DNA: TGTGCCAGCACCACCTATTCTAGCGTCGAGCAGTACTTC. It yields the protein CASTTYSSVEQYF.

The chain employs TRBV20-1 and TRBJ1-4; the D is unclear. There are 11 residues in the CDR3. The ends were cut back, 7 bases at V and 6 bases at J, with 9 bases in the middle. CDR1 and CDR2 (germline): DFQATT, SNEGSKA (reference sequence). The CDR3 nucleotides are TGCAGTGTCAGTGATCATGAAAAACTGTTTTTT. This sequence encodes CSVSDHEKLFF.

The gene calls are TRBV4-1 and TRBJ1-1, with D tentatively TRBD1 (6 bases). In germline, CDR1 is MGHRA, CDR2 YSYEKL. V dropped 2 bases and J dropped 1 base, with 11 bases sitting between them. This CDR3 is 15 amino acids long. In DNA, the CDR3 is TGCGCCAGCAGCCAAACGGGACACAAGAACACTGAAGCTTTCTTT. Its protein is CASSQTGHKNTEAFF.